This TCR beta chain appears in the sequencing data of a study of post-analysis software for immune sequencing data. Study-level findings and limits: By F measure, strong co-clustering occurred among samples prepared in the same batch. Comparison with controls showed significantly lower normalized Chao1 diversity in multiple sclerosis patients. In patients, about five TRBV segments were more frequent than in controls, with TRBV5-6, TRBV5-1 and TRBV20-1 among them.

Included in the TCR beta cDNA libraries were unique molecular identifiers. The yield from about 1 to 10 million T cells was 500,000 or so cDNA molecules in total. MiXCR, run by TCRdb on the PCR reads, gives a single entry per CDR3 protein. In the table there are 160,000 or so distinct CDR3 sequences, about 34% of which are singletons. Concerning this clonotype itself: Its antigen is unidentified.

This CDR3 has 17 amino acids. V was cut by 0 bases and J by 5 bases, with 20 bases left in between. Germline values: CDR1 SGHRS, CDR2 YFSETQ. The material sequenced was blood, taken after autologous hematopoietic stem cell transplantation. The TCR comes from a girl aged 5-17 years with multiple sclerosis. The gene calls are TRBV5-1 and TRBJ1-1; weak D call: TRBD1 (6 bases). The CDR3 nucleotides read TGCGCCAGCAGCTTGGGGTCTTTCGGGGGCGGGGATACTGAAGCTTTCTTT. Translating gives CASSLGSFGGGDTEAFF.